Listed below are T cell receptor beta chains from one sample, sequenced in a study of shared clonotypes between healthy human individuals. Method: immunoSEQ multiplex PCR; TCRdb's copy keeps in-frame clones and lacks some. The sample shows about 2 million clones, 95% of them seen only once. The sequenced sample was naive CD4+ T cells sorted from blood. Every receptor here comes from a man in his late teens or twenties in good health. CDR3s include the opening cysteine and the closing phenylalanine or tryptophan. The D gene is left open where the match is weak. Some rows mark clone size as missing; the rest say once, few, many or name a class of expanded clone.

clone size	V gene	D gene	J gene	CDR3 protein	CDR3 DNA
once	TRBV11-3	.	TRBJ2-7	CASSLGALSGEQYF	TGTGCCAGCAGCTTAGGCGCATTGTCCGGCGAGCAGTACTTC
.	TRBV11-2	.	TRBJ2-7	CASTYPSDEQYF	TGTGCCAGCACCTACCCCAGCGACGAGCAGTACTTC
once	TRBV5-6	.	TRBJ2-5	CASSLLTGETQYF	TGTGCCAGCAGCTTGTTGACGGGCGAGACCCAGTACTTC
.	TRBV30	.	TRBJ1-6	CAWSPYRAANSPLHF	TGTGCCTGGAGTCCTTACCGGGCCGCCAATTCACCCCTCCACTTT
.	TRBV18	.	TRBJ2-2	CASSPPDYRVSNTGELFF	TGTGCCAGCTCACCGCCGGACTACAGAGTTTCGAACACCGGGGAGCTGTTTTTT
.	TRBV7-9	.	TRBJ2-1	CASSLAKDEQFF	TGTGCCAGCAGCTTAGCGAAAGATGAGCAGTTCTTC
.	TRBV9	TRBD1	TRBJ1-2	CASSAGTGKVGYTF	TGTGCCAGCAGCGCCGGGACAGGGAAAGTTGGCTACACCTTC
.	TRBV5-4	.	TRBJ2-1	CASSLAGRVETDEQFF	TGTGCCAGCAGCTTGGCCGGCAGGGTAGAAACAGATGAGCAGTTCTTC
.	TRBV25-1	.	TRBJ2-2	CASTDRPTGELFF	TGTGCCAGCACGGACAGACCCACCGGGGAGCTGTTTTTT
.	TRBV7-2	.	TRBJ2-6	CASSLAGVSGANVLTF	TGTGCCAGCAGCTTAGCGGGGGTCTCTGGGGCCAACGTCCTGACTTTC
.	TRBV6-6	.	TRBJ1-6	CASSYRGAGGNSPLHF	TGTGCCAGCAGTTACAGGGGGGCAGGCGGAAATTCACCCCTCCACTTT
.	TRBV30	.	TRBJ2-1	CAWGKSSNEQFF	TGTGCCTGGGGGAAAAGTAGCAATGAGCAGTTCTTC
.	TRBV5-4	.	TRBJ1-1	CASSQTGTEAFF	TGTGCCAGCAGCCAGACAGGAACTGAAGCTTTCTTT
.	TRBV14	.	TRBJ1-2	CASSRLQGNPDLYGYTF	TGTGCCAGCAGCCGTTTACAGGGAAATCCCGACCTTTATGGCTACACCTTC
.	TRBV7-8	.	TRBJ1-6	CASSPTSSTYNSPLHF	TGTGCCAGCAGCCCGACTTCAAGTACCTATAATTCACCCCTCCACTTT
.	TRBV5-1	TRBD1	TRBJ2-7	CASSPGTGGFHEQYF	TGCGCCAGCAGCCCCGGGACAGGGGGCTTCCACGAGCAGTACTTC
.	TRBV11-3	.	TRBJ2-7	CASSQGGGGEQYF	TGTGCCAGCAGCCAGGGTGGTGGTGGCGAGCAGTACTTC